Listed below are T cell receptor beta chains from one sample, sequenced in a study of Ad26.COV2.S vaccination and SARS-CoV-2 variants. Using immunoSEQ multiplex PCR, the repertoire was profiled, and TCRdb retains in-frame clones only, with some absent. The table has some 400,000 clones, about nine tenths seen once. The sequenced sample was peripheral blood, obtained in a trial of Ad26.COV2.S vaccine versus placebo. These receptors were taken from a person aged 18-65 years who received the Ad26.COV2.S COVID-19 vaccine or a placebo. Both conserved end residues are part of each CDR3. Each record gives: clone size, J gene, V gene, D gene, CDR3 DNA, CDR3 protein. A D gene is named only where the DNA matches it firmly. The size of a clone is reported for some rows only, either as once, few or many, or as a class for expanded clones.

clone_size: .; j_call: TRBJ2-7; v_call: TRBV5-6; d_call: .; cdr3_nt: TGTGCCAGCAGTTTCCTGGATGCAGACTACGAGCAGTACTTC; cdr3_aa: CASSFLDADYEQYF
clone_size: once; j_call: TRBJ2-1; v_call: TRBV6-4; d_call: .; cdr3_nt: TGTGCCAGCAGTGACTCCTTCCTCGATTCGGGGGAGCAGTTCTTC; cdr3_aa: CASSDSFLDSGEQFF
clone_size: .; j_call: TRBJ2-7; v_call: TRBV9; d_call: TRBD2; cdr3_nt: TGTGCCAGCAGTCCCCGGGAGGCCCACGAGCAGTACTTC; cdr3_aa: CASSPREAHEQYF
clone_size: .; j_call: TRBJ2-7; v_call: TRBV5-1; d_call: .; cdr3_nt: TGCGCCAGCAGCCACCGGGGGAACGAGCAGTACTTC; cdr3_aa: CASSHRGNEQYF
clone_size: few; j_call: TRBJ1-1; v_call: TRBV6-2/TRBV6-3; d_call: .; cdr3_nt: TGTGCCAGCAGTCCGTCAGGGTCTTTCAAAACTGAAGCTTTCTTT; cdr3_aa: CASSPSGSFKTEAFF
clone_size: .; j_call: TRBJ2-1; v_call: TRBV10-3; d_call: .; cdr3_nt: TGTGCCATCAGTGAGTCGGGTGAAAATGAGCAGTTCTTC; cdr3_aa: CAISESGENEQFF
clone_size: .; j_call: TRBJ1-5; v_call: TRBV18; d_call: .; cdr3_nt: TGTGCCAGCTCACCCGGACGTAATCAGCCCCAGCATTTT; cdr3_aa: CASSPGRNQPQHF
clone_size: .; j_call: TRBJ2-5; v_call: TRBV7-3; d_call: .; cdr3_nt: TGTGCCAGCAGCTTAAGAAGTCGAGGGCTCACAGAGACCCAGTACTTC; cdr3_aa: CASSLRSRGLTETQYF
clone_size: .; j_call: TRBJ1-1; v_call: TRBV12-3/TRBV12-4; d_call: .; cdr3_nt: TGTGCCAGCAGACCAGGGGATGGGACTGAAGCTTTCTTT; cdr3_aa: CASRPGDGTEAFF
clone_size: .; j_call: TRBJ2-5; v_call: TRBV11-2; d_call: TRBD2; cdr3_nt: TGTGCCAGCAGCTTAGGTATAGCGGGGGAAGAGACCCAGTACTTC; cdr3_aa: CASSLGIAGEETQYF
clone_size: many; j_call: TRBJ1-2; v_call: TRBV6-5; d_call: TRBD1; cdr3_nt: TGTGCCAGCAGCGCTTCTCCGGACAGGGTTCGTGGCTACACCTTC; cdr3_aa: CASSASPDRVRGYTF
clone_size: few; j_call: TRBJ1-2; v_call: TRBV28; d_call: .; cdr3_nt: TGTGCCAGCAGTTTGGACGGTAACTATGGCTACACCTTC; cdr3_aa: CASSLDGNYGYTF
clone_size: .; j_call: TRBJ2-2; v_call: TRBV9; d_call: TRBD1; cdr3_nt: TGTGCCAGCAGCGCCCCTCAGGGGGCGAGCACCGGGGAGCTGTTTTTT; cdr3_aa: CASSAPQGASTGELFF
clone_size: .; j_call: TRBJ2-3; v_call: TRBV2; d_call: .; cdr3_nt: TGTGCCAGCAGTGAATGGCAGGGGGGGCATACGCAGTATTTT; cdr3_aa: CASSEWQGGHTQYF
clone_size: once; j_call: TRBJ1-4; v_call: TRBV5-5; d_call: .; cdr3_nt: TGTGCCAGCAGCTTGGGGAACAGGGCTGGGGTGGCTAATGAAAAACTGTTTTTT; cdr3_aa: CASSLGNRAGVANEKLFF
clone_size: .; j_call: TRBJ2-1; v_call: TRBV10-3; d_call: .; cdr3_nt: TGTGCCATCAGTGAGCCGGGACACCTCTACAATGAGCAGTTCTTC; cdr3_aa: CAISEPGHLYNEQFF
clone_size: .; j_call: TRBJ2-2; v_call: TRBV10-3; d_call: TRBD2; cdr3_nt: TGTGCCACCGCCACTAGCGGGAGCATCGGGGAGCTGTTTTTT; cdr3_aa: CATATSGSIGELFF
clone_size: .; j_call: TRBJ1-5; v_call: TRBV27; d_call: .; cdr3_nt: TGTGCCAGCAGCGGTGACAACTATAGCAATCAGCCCCAGCATTTT; cdr3_aa: CASSGDNYSNQPQHF
clone_size: .; j_call: TRBJ2-1; v_call: TRBV9; d_call: TRBD2; cdr3_nt: TGTGCCAGCAGCGTAGGGGCGGGAGGGCCAAATAATGAGCAGTTCTTC; cdr3_aa: CASSVGAGGPNNEQFF
clone_size: once; j_call: TRBJ2-6; v_call: TRBV24-1; d_call: .; cdr3_nt: TGTGCCACCAGTGCCCTTTCTGGGGCCAACGTCCTGACTTTC; cdr3_aa: CATSALSGANVLTF
clone_size: .; j_call: TRBJ1-6; v_call: TRBV19; d_call: .; cdr3_nt: TGTGCCAGTTCTGCAGGAGATCTCTTCGGTTCACCCCTCCACTTT; cdr3_aa: CASSAGDLFGSPLHF
clone_size: .; j_call: TRBJ2-1; v_call: TRBV10-1; d_call: .; cdr3_nt: TGCGCCAGCAGTGGTCGAGCTCCGTACAATGAGCAGTTCTTC; cdr3_aa: CASSGRAPYNEQFF
clone_size: once; j_call: TRBJ1-2; v_call: TRBV15; d_call: .; cdr3_nt: TGTGCCACCAGCAGAGAGCGGGGCTATGGCTACACCTTC; cdr3_aa: CATSRERGYGYTF
clone_size: .; j_call: TRBJ2-6; v_call: TRBV5-1; d_call: TRBD1; cdr3_nt: TGCGCCAGCAGTCTAGGACAGGGGGCAGCTGGGGCCAACGTCCTGACTTTC; cdr3_aa: CASSLGQGAAGANVLTF
clone_size: .; j_call: TRBJ2-7; v_call: TRBV28; d_call: .; cdr3_nt: TGTGCCAGCAGTTTAAAACTCTACGAGCAGTACTTC; cdr3_aa: CASSLKLYEQYF
clone_size: .; j_call: TRBJ2-2; v_call: TRBV5-4; d_call: TRBD2; cdr3_nt: TGTGCCAGCAGCCCCGGGACTAGCGGGAGCGCAACCGGGGAGCTGTTTTTT; cdr3_aa: CASSPGTSGSATGELFF
clone_size: .; j_call: TRBJ1-2; v_call: TRBV28; d_call: TRBD1; cdr3_nt: TGTGCCAGCAGTCCAATGACAGGGAAGCCCAACTATGGCTACACCTTC; cdr3_aa: CASSPMTGKPNYGYTF
clone_size: .; j_call: TRBJ1-5; v_call: TRBV30; d_call: TRBD1; cdr3_nt: TGTGCCTGGAGTCATGCCAGGGGGGTTGAAAGCAATCAGCCCCAGCATTTT; cdr3_aa: CAWSHARGVESNQPQHF
clone_size: .; j_call: TRBJ2-7; v_call: TRBV27; d_call: .; cdr3_nt: TGTGCCAGCAGTTTCCGGGACACTCTTTTCGAGCAGTACTTC; cdr3_aa: CASSFRDTLFEQYF
clone_size: .; j_call: TRBJ2-7; v_call: TRBV30; d_call: .; cdr3_nt: TGTGCCTGGAGTTCAACAGGGGCGGGGGAGCAGTACTTC; cdr3_aa: CAWSSTGAGEQYF
clone_size: .; j_call: TRBJ2-2; v_call: TRBV3-1/TRBV3-2; d_call: TRBD2; cdr3_nt: TGTGCCAGCAGCCAAGGCGGGACTATCACCGGGGAGCTGTTTTTT; cdr3_aa: CASSQGGTITGELFF
clone_size: .; j_call: TRBJ2-7; v_call: TRBV27; d_call: .; cdr3_nt: TGTGCCAGCAGTTCCTGGGGGGACAGAGCCTACGAGCAGTACTTC; cdr3_aa: CASSSWGDRAYEQYF
clone_size: .; j_call: TRBJ2-7; v_call: TRBV10-2; d_call: TRBD1; cdr3_nt: TGCGCCAGCAGGACAACAGGGGTCTACGAGCAGTACTTC; cdr3_aa: CASRTTGVYEQYF
clone_size: once; j_call: TRBJ2-2; v_call: TRBV6-5; d_call: .; cdr3_nt: TGTGCCAGCAGTTACTTCCGGCTAAACACCGGGGAGCTGTTTTTT; cdr3_aa: CASSYFRLNTGELFF
clone_size: .; j_call: TRBJ1-1; v_call: TRBV29-1; d_call: TRBD1; cdr3_nt: TGCAGCGTTGATCAACCCCCGGCAGGGGGACGGACTGAAGCTTTCTTT; cdr3_aa: CSVDQPPAGGRTEAFF
clone_size: .; j_call: TRBJ2-5; v_call: TRBV5-1; d_call: .; cdr3_nt: TGCGCCAGCAGCTTGGGGACGCTGCAAGAGACCCAGTACTTC; cdr3_aa: CASSLGTLQETQYF
clone_size: .; j_call: TRBJ2-2; v_call: TRBV6-5; d_call: .; cdr3_nt: TGTGCCAGCGGTCCGCGGCCCGGGGAGCTGTTTTTT; cdr3_aa: CASGPRPGELFF
clone_size: .; j_call: TRBJ1-5; v_call: TRBV27; d_call: TRBD1; cdr3_nt: TGTGCCAGCAGTCCCGAGACAGGGTATAGCAATCAGCCCCAGCATTTT; cdr3_aa: CASSPETGYSNQPQHF
clone_size: .; j_call: TRBJ1-2; v_call: TRBV3-1/TRBV3-2; d_call: TRBD1; cdr3_nt: TGTGCCAGCAGCCCCCGAGGCGGACAGGGATCCTACACCTTC; cdr3_aa: CASSPRGGQGSYTF
clone_size: .; j_call: TRBJ2-3; v_call: TRBV4-1; d_call: .; cdr3_nt: TGCGCCAGCAGCCAAGCAGTTGTGGCCACAGATACGCAGTATTTT; cdr3_aa: CASSQAVVATDTQYF
clone_size: .; j_call: TRBJ2-7; v_call: TRBV28; d_call: .; cdr3_nt: TGTGCCACGAGGGCGGGTTCTTACGAGCAGTACTTC; cdr3_aa: CATRAGSYEQYF
clone_size: .; j_call: TRBJ2-7; v_call: TRBV6-1; d_call: TRBD2; cdr3_nt: TGTGCCAGCAGGGAAGTAGCGGGAGGTGTAGGCGAGCAGTACTTC; cdr3_aa: CASREVAGGVGEQYF
clone_size: .; j_call: TRBJ2-1; v_call: TRBV5-1; d_call: TRBD2; cdr3_nt: TGCGCCAGCAGCTCGGGACTAGCGGAGTACAATGAGCAGTTCTTC; cdr3_aa: CASSSGLAEYNEQFF
clone_size: .; j_call: TRBJ2-5; v_call: TRBV27; d_call: .; cdr3_nt: TGTGCCAGCAGAGGTAGACCCAGACAAGAGACCCAGTACTTC; cdr3_aa: CASRGRPRQETQYF
clone_size: .; j_call: TRBJ1-1; v_call: TRBV13; d_call: .; cdr3_nt: TGTGCCAGCAGCTTAGGCCGGGGCTATACGGCTTTCTTT; cdr3_aa: CASSLGRGYTAFF
clone_size: .; j_call: TRBJ2-5; v_call: TRBV18; d_call: TRBD1; cdr3_nt: TGTGCCAGCTCACCAACAAGGGGGCGAGAGACCCAGTACTTC; cdr3_aa: CASSPTRGRETQYF
clone_size: .; j_call: TRBJ2-5; v_call: TRBV11-1; d_call: .; cdr3_nt: TGTGCCAGCAGGGCTAGGGGAAGGGAGACCCAGTACTTC; cdr3_aa: CASRARGRETQYF
clone_size: .; j_call: TRBJ2-3; v_call: TRBV18; d_call: .; cdr3_nt: TGTGCCAGCTCACCACCGTGGACGGCCCCTTCCCCAGATACGCAGTATTTT; cdr3_aa: CASSPPWTAPSPDTQYF
clone_size: few; j_call: TRBJ2-7; v_call: TRBV27; d_call: TRBD2; cdr3_nt: TGTGCCAGCAGTTTACGAGCGGGAGGATCCGAGCAGTACTTC; cdr3_aa: CASSLRAGGSEQYF
clone_size: .; j_call: TRBJ1-1; v_call: TRBV19; d_call: .; cdr3_nt: TGTGCCAGTAGTCCAGGGCGGGGAAACACTGAAGCTTTCTTT; cdr3_aa: CASSPGRGNTEAFF
clone_size: .; j_call: TRBJ1-2; v_call: TRBV28; d_call: .; cdr3_nt: TGTGCCAGCAGTTTTCGGGACCTATATGGCTACACCTTC; cdr3_aa: CASSFRDLYGYTF
clone_size: .; j_call: TRBJ1-5; v_call: TRBV28; d_call: .; cdr3_nt: TGTGCCAGCACACAATTAGCGGGAGATCAGCCCCAGCATTTT; cdr3_aa: CASTQLAGDQPQHF
clone_size: .; j_call: TRBJ2-2; v_call: TRBV7-7; d_call: TRBD2; cdr3_nt: TGTGCTAGCAGCACTCGACTAGCCGGAATGGGGCGCGGGGAGCTGTTTTTT; cdr3_aa: CASSTRLAGMGRGELFF
clone_size: few; j_call: TRBJ1-5; v_call: TRBV4-1; d_call: TRBD1; cdr3_nt: TGCGCCAGCAGCCCCGGACAGGGGGCGTGGGGCAATCAGCCCCAGCATTTT; cdr3_aa: CASSPGQGAWGNQPQHF
clone_size: .; j_call: TRBJ2-7; v_call: TRBV7-3; d_call: TRBD1; cdr3_nt: TGTGCCAGCAGCCCAACCGGACAGGGCTACGAGCAGTACTTC; cdr3_aa: CASSPTGQGYEQYF
clone_size: .; j_call: TRBJ2-3; v_call: TRBV10-3; d_call: .; cdr3_nt: TGTGCCATCCTCGGGGAATCCACAGATACGCAGTATTTT; cdr3_aa: CAILGESTDTQYF
clone_size: .; j_call: TRBJ1-5; v_call: TRBV28; d_call: .; cdr3_nt: TGTGCCAGCAGTTTGGAAGGGATTTTCTATCAGCCCCAGCATTTT; cdr3_aa: CASSLEGIFYQPQHF
clone_size: .; j_call: TRBJ2-3; v_call: TRBV6-6; d_call: .; cdr3_nt: TGTGCCAGCAGTTACCGGGGCCCCACAGATACGCAGTATTTT; cdr3_aa: CASSYRGPTDTQYF
clone_size: .; j_call: TRBJ1-5; v_call: TRBV28; d_call: TRBD1; cdr3_nt: TGTGCCAGCAGTCTTGAACCGGGGACAGCGTATCAGCCCCAGCATTTT; cdr3_aa: CASSLEPGTAYQPQHF